This TCR beta chain was sequenced in a study of shared clonotypes between healthy human individuals. Study-level results: Some clonotypes were shared by all four sorted-subset donors, while others were not shared. The non-shared ones had lower generation probabilities than the shared ones.

As to this clone: Antigen: not known.

V was clipped by 1 base and J by 4 bases, with 19 bases between them. The germline gives CDR1 MDHEN, CDR2 SYDVKM. The CDR3 covers 17 residues. In the naive CD8 group, cells lacked CD45RO and were positively selected for CCR7, so terminally differentiated effector memory CD45RA+ cells were left out. Each subset's genomic DNA was split evenly across several immunoSEQ plates. In the original processing: Filtering was not the same, since immunoSEQ gave junction-only sequences without quality scores. Profiled with immunoSEQ multiplex PCR; TCRdb holds only in-frame clones, not every one. V and J calls and clone size are given by that table; D and trimming were obtained from the DNA. The sample has about 2.2 million clones; 93% are singletons.

The source is a man aged 18 to 30 in good health. Some clones in this sample may be carry-over from other donors' samples. This sequence joins TRBV28 and TRBJ1-2; D not certain. The sample comprised naive CD8+ T cells from PBMCs. CDR3 sequence: CASSLLGIGLLGYGYTF. Written as DNA, the CDR3 is TGTGCCAGCAGTTTATTGGGAATTGGGCTTCTGGGCTATGGCTACACCTTC.